These 30 T cell receptor beta chains share one sample of origin, sequenced in a study of blood T cell repertoires in COVID-19. TCRdb keeps only in-frame clones here, not all; method: immunoSEQ multiplex PCR. There are approximately 40,000 clones in the sample; roughly nine tenths occur only once, and around 20% lies in the top ten. Input material: peripheral blood. Source of these receptors: a man aged 55 to 70 with acute or convalescent COVID-19.

The chain uses TRBV2 and TRBJ2-3; 14 positions match TRBD2. Germline CDR1 and CDR2: SNHLY and FYNNEI. The ends lost 6 bases at V and 8 bases at J; junction bases unmatched: 10. This CDR3 has 16 residues. CDR3: CASRLSTSGGAGTQYF. Here the CDR3 DNA reads TGTGCCAGCAGGCTATCGACTAGCGGGGGGGCGGGTACGCAGTATTTT.

The chain carries TRBV24-1 and TRBJ2-1; no firm D call. The CDR3 runs 13 residues. Germline V gene sequence: CDR1 KGHDR, CDR2 SFDVKD. The V end lost 5 bases, the J end lost 8 bases, and 12 bases lay between the germline ends. CDR3 sequence reads: CATSGSPQDEQFF. CDR3 nucleotides: TGTGCCACCAGTGGTAGCCCCCAAGATGAGCAGTTCTTC.

The V call is TRBV5-1, the J call TRBJ2-3; D is uncertain. Germline CDR1 is SGHRS and CDR2 is YFSETQ. Deletions cut 4 bases from V and 4 bases from J, with 13 bases between. This CDR3 has 14 residues. The CDR3 bases are TGCGCCAGCAGCCTGTTTCGTCTCGCAGATACGCAGTATTTT. Translating it yields CASSLFRLADTQYF.

The chain has TRBV7-9 and TRBJ2-6; tentatively, D is TRBD2 (6 bases). The V and J ends lost 4 bases and 3 bases respectively, with 16 bases between them. Germline V gives CDR1 SEHNR, CDR2 FQNEAQ (reference sequence). The CDR3 is 17 amino acids. CDR3 in amino acids: CASSSNRGGFGANVLTF. CDR3 in DNA: TGTGCCAGCAGCTCGAACCGGGGAGGATTTGGGGCCAACGTCCTGACTTTC.

This rearrangement joins TRBV6-5 to TRBJ2-7, with 7 bases aligning to TRBD1. In germline, CDR1 is MNHEY, CDR2 SVGAGI. CDR3 length: 15 amino acids. After removal of 5 bases from V and 10 bases from J, the junction contained 17 bases not matched to a gene. The CDR3: CASSQTGTAPNEQYV. CDR3 sequence (DNA): TGTGCCAGCAGTCAAACCGGGACAGCCCCAAATGAACAGTACGTC.

The chain recombines TRBV18 with TRBJ2-7; D possibly corresponds to TRBD1 (5 bases). Germline V gives CDR1 KGHSH, CDR2 LQKENI. V lost 3 bases to trimming and J lost 2 bases, with 11 bases between them. This CDR3 spans 14 amino acids. DNA for the CDR3: TGTGCCAGCTCACCCGGACACCCAACCTACGAGCAGTACTTC. Translating it yields CASSPGHPTYEQYF.

V is TRBV9 and J is TRBJ2-7, with TRBD2 matching 14 bases. The germline CDR1 and CDR2 sequences are SGDLS and YYNGEE. The CDR3 extends over 16 amino acids. Trimming removed 10 bases from V and 4 bases from J; junction bases left unmatched: 13. The CDR3 bases are TGTGCCTCCGGGACTAGCGGGAGCGTGGTGGGGTACGAGCAGTACGTC. Its translation is CASGTSGSVVGYEQYV.

The genes are TRBV6-2 or TRBV6-3 and TRBJ1-5; D might be TRBD1 (5 bases). There are 15 residues in the CDR3. Germline-derived CDR1 and CDR2 are MNHEY and SVGEGT. V lost 2 bases to trimming and J lost 0 bases, with 8 bases between them. Written as DNA, the CDR3 is TGTGCCAGCAGTTACATGGGGGGTAGCAATCAGCCCCAGCATTTT. Its protein is CASSYMGGSNQPQHF.

The chain combines TRBV28 with TRBJ2-7, with 8 positions matching TRBD2. CDR1 and CDR2 from the germline V gene are MDHEN and SYDVKM. Trimming removed 7 bases from V and 0 bases from J; junction bases left unmatched: 11. The CDR3 is 16 residues long. The CDR3 DNA reads as TGTGCCAGCACCGAAGGCGGGACTAGGAGCTCCTACGAGCAGTACTTC. Encoded protein: CASTEGGTRSSYEQYF.

The rearrangement joins TRBV7-9 to TRBJ2-6; D is possibly TRBD1 (6 bases). Germline V gene data show CDR1 as SEHNR and CDR2 as FQNEAQ (reference sequence). CDR3 size: 18 residues. V was pared by 1 base and J by 0 bases, with 13 bases between. CDR3 protein: CASSLDGRGISGANVLTF. DNA for the CDR3: TGTGCCAGCAGCTTAGATGGCAGGGGAATCTCTGGGGCCAACGTCCTGACTTTC.

The rearrangement links TRBV19 to TRBJ2-7; no clear D. V was cut by 5 bases and J by 3 bases, with 14 bases left in between. Germline loops: CDR1 LNHDA, CDR2 SQIVND (reference sequence). The CDR3 totals 14 residues. The CDR3 DNA reads as TGTGCCAGTAGTCCCTACCGAGAGGACTACGAGCAGTACTTC. It codes for CASSPYREDYEQYF.

The genes are TRBV6-5 and TRBJ2-5; a possible D gene is TRBD2 (5 bases). V shed 4 bases and J shed 2 bases, with 17 bases lying between them. The germline CDR1 and CDR2 sequences are MNHEY and SVGAGI. The CDR3 runs to 16 residues. For the CDR3, the DNA is TGTGCCAGCAGTTCTTCTGCGCGGACTTCACAAGAGACCCAGTACTTC. The encoded protein is CASSSSARTSQETQYF.

The chain is built from TRBV7-2 and TRBJ1-3; D is possibly TRBD1 (5 bases). The CDR3 has 14 amino acids. Germline V gene data show CDR1 as SGHTA and CDR2 as FQGNSA. The V end was cut by 5 bases, the J end by 9 bases, with 17 bases between. As DNA, the CDR3 is TGTGCCAGCAGCCCCGCAGGGCAGATAGGCACCATATATTTT. Translating gives CASSPAGQIGTIYF.

V usage is TRBV6-5 and J usage is TRBJ2-2, with TRBD2 matching 7 bases. CDR1 MNHEY and CDR2 SVGAGI come from the germline V gene. The CDR3 has 14 residues. J gave up 3 bases and V 6 bases, and 4 bases lay outside the gene matches. This CDR3 reads CASRAGLYTGELFF. The CDR3 nucleotides read TGTGCCAGCAGGGCGGGACTATACACCGGGGAGCTGTTTTTT.

The chain joins TRBV27 to TRBJ2-1, with TRBD1 matching 9 bases. Germline loops: CDR1 MNHEY, CDR2 SMNVEV (reference sequence). V shed 2 bases and J 7 bases; nucleotides not matched to a gene: 3. The CDR3 runs to 14 residues. The CDR3 loop is CASSLGQGRNEQFF. The CDR3 bases are TGTGCCAGCAGTTTAGGACAGGGGAGGAATGAGCAGTTCTTC.

This clone appeared a single time. This chain joins TRBV6-4 and TRBJ2-7; 8 nucleotides align to TRBD1. The CDR3 loop spans 11 amino acids. Germline loops: CDR1 MRHNA, CDR2 SNTAGT. Trimming cost V 9 bases and J 2 bases; bases outside gene matches: 0. For the CDR3, the DNA is TGTGCCAGACAGGGGGCCTACGAGCAGTACTTC. The encoded protein is CARQGAYEQYF.

This clone was counted between two and nine times. This chain uses TRBV3-1 (or the pseudogene TRBV3-2) with TRBJ1-1, with 7 nucleotides matching TRBD1. Per the germline V gene, CDR1 is LGHDT and CDR2 is YNNKEL (reference sequence). V trimming: 6 bases; J trimming: 1 base; junction bases outside the gene matches: 5. This CDR3 has 14 residues. The CDR3 DNA follows: TGTGCCAGCAGAACCGGGACAGCGAACACTGAAGCTTTCTTT. Its translation is CASRTGTANTEAFF.

The sample holds one count of this clone. The chain carries TRBV7-3 and TRBJ1-2; no firm D call. The CDR3 is made up of 15 amino acids. V lost 0 bases and J 5 bases, leaving 13 bases between the germline ends. Germline V gene lookup returns CDR1 SGHTA and CDR2 FQGTGA. The CDR3 is CASSLTGAEWYGYTF. The CDR3 DNA is TGTGCCAGCAGCTTAACGGGAGCCGAATGGTATGGCTACACCTTC.

This clone was detected only once. The V and J genes are TRBV4-3 and TRBJ2-6; a possible D gene is TRBD1 (6 bases). This CDR3 contains 17 residues. Trimming took 0 bases from V and 1 from J, leaving 10 bases between them. Germline lookup yields CDR1 LGHNA and CDR2 YSLEER. In nucleotides, the CDR3 is TGCGCCAGCAGCCAAGACGAACAGGGATCTGGGGCCAACGTCCTGACTTTC. The encoded protein is CASSQDEQGSGANVLTF.

The chain carries TRBV5-4 and TRBJ2-7; tentative D call: TRBD1 (6 bases). Germline V CDR1 and CDR2: SGHNT, YYREEE (reference sequence). The CDR3 is 13 residues long. V was pared by 7 bases and J by 7 bases, with 18 bases between. The CDR3 DNA reads TGTGCCAGCGGCCTCCAACAGGGTCGGGAGCAGTACTTC. It yields the protein CASGLQQGREQYF.

V gene TRBV19 combines with J gene TRBJ2-3, with a weak D call TRBD1 (6 bases). Looked up from germline, CDR1 is LNHDA and CDR2 is SQIVND (reference sequence). CDR3 length: 13 residues. V lost 4 bases, J lost 4 bases, and 9 bases lay in between. In nucleotides, the CDR3 is TGTGCCAGTAGTAAACAGGGATCAGATACGCAGTATTTT. Protein product: CASSKQGSDTQYF.

The chain uses TRBV7-8 and TRBJ2-1; TRBD2 agrees at 10 bases. V trimming: 5 bases; J trimming: 9 bases; junction bases outside the gene matches: 10. Germline CDR1 is SGHVS and CDR2 is FQNEAQ. The CDR3 extends over 15 amino acids. Here the CDR3 reads CASSLSGRALGEQFF. CDR3 DNA: TGTGCCAGCAGCCTGAGCGGGAGGGCCCTCGGTGAGCAGTTCTTC.

The rearrangement joins TRBV19 to TRBJ1-6; TRBD1 matches at 8 bases. The trim removed 5 bases at V and 9 bases at J, leaving 3 bases unmatched. This CDR3 spans 13 amino acids. Per the germline V gene, CDR1 is LNHDA and CDR2 is SQIVND (reference sequence). The CDR3 DNA follows: TGTGCCAGTAGTGGACAGGGTGGTTCACCCCTCCACTTT. Residues: CASSGQGGSPLHF.

In its sample, this clone was seen once. The rearrangement uses TRBV10-3 and TRBJ1-2; D ambiguous. The germline CDR1 and CDR2 sequences are ENHRY and SYGVKD. This CDR3 comprises 15 residues. Trimming left V 0 bases short and J 2 bases short, with 10 bases between. CDR3 sequence: CAISESRTGNYGYTF. Written as DNA, the CDR3 is TGTGCCATCAGTGAGTCCAGGACTGGGAACTATGGCTACACCTTC.

J is TRBJ2-5 and V is TRBV7-8, with D possibly being TRBD1 (6 bases). Per germline, CDR1 SGHVS and CDR2 FQNEAQ. V was pared by 5 bases and J by 5 bases, with 18 bases between. The CDR3 contains 15 residues. DNA of the CDR3: TGTGCCAGCAGCCTGAGGGCAGGGGTGGTTGAGACCCAGTACTTC. This encodes CASSLRAGVVETQYF. The full variable domain, in which reference TRBV7-8 and TRBJ2-5 provide the parts outside the CDR3, is GAGVSQSPRYKVAKRGQDVALRCDPISGHVSLFWYQQALGQGPEFLTYFQNEAQLDKSGLPSDRFFAERPEGSVSTLKIQRTQQEDSAVYLCASSLRAGVVETQYFGPGTRLLVL.

The chain combines TRBV21-1 with TRBJ2-7; the listed D gene, TRBD1, was not tested against the DNA. TRBV21-1 is flagged as a pseudogene. The CDR3 has 13 amino acids. The CDR3: CASRDRRTYEQYV. CDR3 in DNA: TGTGCCAGCCGGGACAGGCGAACCTACGAGCAGTACGTC.

CDR3 amino acids: CASSVVGGGYYGYTF. The CDR3 bases are TGTGCCAGCAGCGTAGTGGGAGGAGGGTACTATGGCTACACCTTC. V gene TRBV9 combines with J gene TRBJ1-2; D uncertain. V was shortened by 0 bases and J by 3 bases, with 12 bases between the two germline ends. The CDR3 runs 15 residues. Looked up from germline, CDR1 is SGDLS and CDR2 is YYNGEE.

This clone has just one count. The chain recombines TRBV24-1 with TRBJ1-5, with 7 bases aligning to TRBD1. There are 15 residues in the CDR3. Germline lookup yields CDR1 KGHDR and CDR2 SFDVKD. J gave up 5 bases and V 9 bases, and 12 bases lay outside the gene matches. DNA of the CDR3: TGTGCCACCGGCCCAAGAGGGGGCGCGGATCAGCCCCAGCATTTT. It codes for CATGPRGGADQPQHF.

This chain uses TRBV18 with TRBJ1-6; no reliable D call. The V and J ends lost 4 bases and 13 bases respectively, with 23 bases between them. There are 16 residues in the CDR3. Germline CDR1 is KGHSH and CDR2 is LQKENI. This CDR3 is CASSHPFGQRGGPLHF. CDR3 sequence (DNA): TGTGCCAGCTCACACCCTTTTGGGCAGCGCGGAGGGCCCCTCCACTTT.

CDR3 sequence (DNA): TGTGCCAGCAGTTACGACAGCTATAGCAATCAGCCCCAGCATTTT. Translation gives CASSYDSYSNQPQHF. The rearrangement uses TRBV6-6 and TRBJ1-5, with D possibly matching TRBD1 (5 bases). Trimming shortened V by 2 bases and J by 0 bases, and 8 bases separated the two germline ends. Germline CDR1 and CDR2: MNHNY and SVGAGI (reference sequence). The CDR3 totals 15 residues.